Following are 2 T cell receptor beta chains from one sample sequenced in a study of blood T cells in healthy people across ages. The second PCR ran about 6 to 12 cycles with a sample-barcoded 5' primer and J-beta primers. TCRdb processed the 5' RACE reads anew with MiXCR; each CDR3 protein has one entry. The table lists around 780,000 distinct CDR3 sequences, roughly 25% of them singletons. These data were likewise used in another study, on T cells of mothers and their children.

Sequenced: blood. The receptors shown here come from a boy aged 5-17 years in good health.

The chain couples TRBV6-5 to TRBJ2-3; 9 nucleotides agree with TRBD1. CDR1 is MNHEY, CDR2 SVGAGI, per germline. The junction had 8 bases not matched to a gene; V was cut back by 1 base and J by 6 bases. The CDR3 contains 16 residues. The CDR3: CASSYLEDRGLDTQYF. The CDR3 DNA sequence: TGTGCCAGCAGTTACTTGGAGGACAGGGGATTGGATACGCAGTATTTT.

This chain links TRBV11-2 with TRBJ2-5; D is unresolved. The closer fit of TRBJ2-7 to the DNA end suggests the J call may be wrong. In germline, CDR1 is SGHAT, CDR2 FQNNGV. This CDR3 region has 14 residues. The DNA for the CDR3 is TGTGCCAGCAGCTTAGACGGTGTCGGTTACGAGCAGTACTTC. Protein product: CASSLDGVGYEQYF.